This T cell receptor beta chain was retrieved from a study of blood T cell repertoires in COVID-19. Overall study context: T cells, B-cell-depleted T cells, or PBMCs supplied cDNA or gDNA.

The CDR3 totals 14 residues. Trimming stripped 4 bases from V and 6 bases from J, with 14 bases between. The germline V gene encodes CDR1 SGHKS and CDR2 YYEKEE (reference sequence). In the study's own analysis: From reference gene primer amplification, estimates of nucleated cell counts were derived. Sequencing used immunoSEQ multiplex PCR; TCRdb keeps in-frame clones, though not all of them. Clone size and the V and J calls come from that table; the DNA yielded D and trimming. The data show around 340,000 clones, with about four fifths seen just once and around 3% held by the top ten. The sequencing sample was made of peripheral blood. The genes are TRBV5-5 and TRBJ2-1; TRBD2 is a possible D gene (7 bases). The sequence came from a young man with active or convalescent COVID-19. CDR3 loop: CASSGGGPSNEQFF. The CDR3 DNA is TGTGCCAGCAGCGGGGGGGGGCCGAGCAATGAGCAGTTCTTC.